This TCR beta chain appears in the sequencing data of a study of cytomegalovirus exposure and HLA in healthy donors. V was pared by 4 bases and J by 3 bases, with 7 bases of the junction left unmatched. Germline V lookup: CDR1 MGHRA, CDR2 YSYEKL. The CDR3 loop spans 16 amino acids. A multiplex PCR was run with 60 Vbeta primers and 13 Jbeta primers. In the source study's methods: In a later analysis, of approximately 81 million unique beta chains, roughly 9.9 million appeared in at least two donors. Some clones are missing from TCRdb's copy, which holds only in-frame ones; the method was immunoSEQ multiplex PCR. For V, J and clone size, that table is used; D and trimming come from the DNA. This sample carries around 210,000 clones, approximately 80% of them seen once, and the ten largest clones take 1.7%.

The sequenced sample was PBMCs. This receptor was identified in a man in his fifties or sixties in good health and CMV-seronegative. J is TRBJ2-5 and V is TRBV4-1; the match to TRBD1 covers 11 bases. In nucleotides, the CDR3 is TGCGCCAGCAGCCGGACCCCGGGACAGGGGGAAGAGACCCAGTACTTC. It is translated as CASSRTPGQGEETQYF.